This TCR beta chain was recovered during a study of identifying expanded T cells in peripheral blood. CDR3 length: 12 amino acids. V gave up 4 bases and J gave up 8 bases, with 11 bases separating them. CDR1 is MGHRA, CDR2 YSYEKL, per germline. The table came from immunoSEQ multiplex PCR; TCRdb's copy has only in-frame clones and leaves some out. The table records around 85,000 clones, approximately 91% of them present only once. This clone has more than one count but fewer than ten. The sequence was collected from a person aged 18 to 70 in good health. The J gene is TRBJ1-1, the V gene TRBV4-1, with a possible D match to TRBD1 (5 bases). Material: blood. In DNA form, the CDR3 reads TGCGCCAGCAGCCCTGGGGCAACAGAAGCTTTCTTT. This gives the protein CASSPGATEAFF.